Listed here are 20 T cell receptor beta chains from one sample, sequenced in a study of cytomegalovirus exposure and HLA in healthy donors. Amplification used 60 Vbeta primers and 13 Jbeta primers. The data were produced by immunoSEQ multiplex PCR, yet TCRdb's version contains in-frame clones alone and is incomplete. The sample includes 78,000 or so clones, 62% of them seen just once. Source material: PBMCs. The receptors stem from a male donor in good health and CMV-seropositive.

V is TRBV9 and J is TRBJ2-3; 13 positions match TRBD2. Germline values: CDR1 SGDLS, CDR2 YYNGEE. V lost 3 bases to trimming and J lost 0 bases; unmatched junction nucleotides: 4. This CDR3 comprises 17 residues. This CDR3 is CASSDGTSGDSTDTQYF. CDR3 nucleotides: TGTGCCAGCAGCGACGGGACTAGCGGGGATAGCACAGATACGCAGTATTTT.

The rearrangement joins TRBV6-5 to TRBJ2-7; 11 bases line up with TRBD2. The CDR3 contains 15 residues. Looked up from germline, CDR1 is MNHEY and CDR2 is SVGAGI. Trimming cost V 5 bases and J 6 bases; bases outside gene matches: 9. The CDR3 bases are TGTGCCAGCAGTCATCTAGCGGGAGGTCGGGGCGAGCAGTACTTC. It specifies CASSHLAGGRGEQYF.

This clone was recorded a few times. V usage is TRBV4-2 and J usage is TRBJ2-3; TRBD2 might be the D (6 bases). The CDR3 length is 17 residues. V lost 0 bases and J 0 bases, leaving 13 bases between the germline ends. The V gene's germline CDR1 is LGHNA and CDR2 YNFKEQ. The CDR3 region has the DNA TGTGCCAGCAGCCAAGATGTGCGGGACTCTAGCACAGATACGCAGTATTTT. Encoded protein: CASSQDVRDSSTDTQYF.

V and J are TRBV5-4 and TRBJ2-2; 8 bases fit TRBD1. Unmatched junction bases numbered 2, after V lost 4 bases and J lost 0 bases. CDR3 length equals 15 residues. From germline, CDR1 is SGHNT and CDR2 YYREEE (reference sequence). As DNA, the CDR3 is TGTGCCAGCAGCGTGGACAGGGCGAACACCGGGGAGCTGTTTTTT. Amino acid sequence: CASSVDRANTGELFF.

The rearrangement uses TRBV19 and TRBJ1-4, with 7 bases identical to TRBD1. The CDR3 is 14 residues long. Germline-derived CDR1 and CDR2 are LNHDA and SQIVND (reference sequence). Germline trimming cut 7 bases from V and 10 bases from J; bases unmatched to any gene: 12. In DNA form, the CDR3 reads TGTGCCAGTACAATGGACAGGTCCCTAGGAAAACTGTTTTTT. This codes for CASTMDRSLGKLFF.

This clone was detected a few times. The rearrangement joins TRBV29-1 to TRBJ2-5; TRBD1 matches at 8 bases. Trimming took 7 bases from V and 5 from J; bases not matched to a gene: 12. CDR1 is SQVTM and CDR2 is ANQGSEA in the germline V gene. The length of the CDR3 is 14 residues. The CDR3 sequence is CSAAPRDRGETQYF. The DNA for the CDR3 is TGCAGCGCGGCCCCTCGCGACAGGGGCGAGACCCAGTACTTC. The full variable domain, completed using reference TRBV29-1 and TRBJ2-5, is SAVISQKPSRDICQRGTSLTIQCQVDSQVTMMFWYRQQPGQSLTLIATANQGSEATYESGFVIDKFPISRPNLTFSTLTVSNMSPEDSSIYLCSAAPRDRGETQYFGPGTRLLVL.

The chain is built from TRBV30 and TRBJ2-7, with no clear D. The CDR3 runs 11 residues. Between the trimmed V and J ends, which lost 0 bases and 6 bases, there was a span of 6 bases. The germline gives CDR1 GTSNPN, CDR2 SVGIG (reference sequence). CDR3 sequence (DNA): TGTGCCTGGAGTGTTGGGCGCGAGCAGTACTTC. Protein: CAWSVGREQYF.

The chain has TRBV5-4 and TRBJ1-1; a possible D gene is TRBD1 (6 bases). The CDR3 loop spans 14 amino acids. The V and J ends lost 6 bases and 5 bases respectively, with 17 bases between them. Germline loops: CDR1 SGHNT, CDR2 YYREEE (reference sequence). This chain's CDR3 is CASTQRGGKTEAFF. The DNA for the CDR3 is TGTGCCAGCACTCAGAGGGGGGGAAAGACTGAAGCTTTCTTT.

The J gene is TRBJ2-7, the V gene TRBV5-1, with 10 bases aligning to TRBD1. Germline CDR1 reads SGHRS; CDR2 reads YFSETQ. With V trimmed by 0 bases and J by 1 base, 10 bases remained unmatched. The CDR3 spans 18 residues. The CDR3 protein is CASSLVLLGTGDSYEQYF. The CDR3 bases are TGCGCCAGCAGCTTGGTGCTCCTAGGGACAGGGGATTCCTACGAGCAGTACTTC.

The chain couples TRBV15 to TRBJ2-3; D is possibly TRBD1 (6 bases). The germline V gene has CDR1 LNHNV and CDR2 YYDKDF (reference sequence). V lost 4 bases and J 8 bases, leaving 22 bases between the germline ends. The CDR3 covers 16 residues. CDR3 residues: CATSINRDKGLGTQYF. For the CDR3, the DNA is TGTGCCACCAGCATAAACCGGGACAAGGGCCTTGGTACGCAGTATTTT.

This rearrangement joins TRBV9 to TRBJ1-4; a weak D match, TRBD1 (6 bases). The CDR3 totals 15 residues. Germline V gene data show CDR1 as SGDLS and CDR2 as YYNGEE. V was trimmed by 3 bases and J by 7 bases, leaving 16 bases between them. The chain's CDR3 is CASSESGGTSEKLFF. The CDR3 DNA reads TGTGCCAGCAGCGAAAGCGGGGGGACAAGTGAAAAACTGTTTTTT.

The chain combines TRBV6-5 with TRBJ2-5; 7 bases fit TRBD1. The CDR3 runs to 15 residues. V shed 6 bases, J shed 1 base, and the junction held 8 bases outside the gene matches. The V gene's germline CDR1 is MNHEY and CDR2 SVGAGI. The CDR3, as DNA: TGTGCCAGCAGAAGGACAGGCCTGACCCAAGAGACCCAGTACTTC. This codes for CASRRTGLTQETQYF.

The chain recombines TRBV7-2 with TRBJ2-5; 13 bases align to TRBD2. CDR3 size: 16 residues. From germline, CDR1 is SGHTA and CDR2 FQGNSA. V dropped 5 bases and J dropped 0; count of bases not matched to a gene: 3. Here the CDR3 DNA reads TGTGCCAGCAGCATCGGACTAGCGGGAGACCAAGAGACCCAGTACTTC. Translation gives CASSIGLAGDQETQYF.

The V gene is TRBV30, the J gene TRBJ2-7; TRBD1 matches at 7 bases. V trimming: 8 bases; J trimming: 3 bases; junction bases outside the gene matches: 7. CDR1 is GTSNPN, CDR2 SVGIG, per germline (reference sequence). The CDR3 contains 12 residues. CDR3 bases: TGTGCCGCCCGGGACAGTTACTACGAGCAGTACTTC. This codes for CAARDSYYEQYF.

This clone turned up a few times. V usage is TRBV15 and J usage is TRBJ2-7; 8 bases match TRBD1. Trimming at V came to 0 bases and at J to 0 bases, leaving 4 bases not matched to a gene. Germline-derived CDR1 and CDR2 are LNHNV and YYDKDF (reference sequence). The CDR3 covers 16 residues. CDR3 in amino acids: CATSRDRTGSSYEQYF. Here the CDR3 DNA reads TGTGCCACCAGCAGAGATAGGACAGGGTCCTCCTACGAGCAGTACTTC.

This clone was observed a handful of times. The chain joins TRBV18 to TRBJ1-2, with TRBD1 matching over 7 bases. This CDR3 has 14 amino acids. Germline CDR1 reads KGHSH; CDR2 reads LQKENI. The ends lost 3 bases at V and 4 bases at J; junction bases unmatched: 5. In nucleotides, the CDR3 is TGTGCCAGCTCACCCGACAGGGATATCTATGGCTACACCTTC. Translated, it gives CASSPDRDIYGYTF.

The V and J genes are TRBV19 and TRBJ1-5; D may be TRBD1 (6 bases). The germline V and J ends were trimmed by 0 bases and 3 bases, with 12 bases remaining between them. There are 16 residues in the CDR3. Germline CDR1 and CDR2: LNHDA and SQIVND (reference sequence). The CDR3 here is CASSIDPPGVNQPQHF. DNA for the CDR3: TGTGCCAGTAGTATAGATCCCCCAGGGGTCAATCAGCCCCAGCATTTT.

The chain uses TRBV6-5 and TRBJ2-1; 12 nucleotides agree with TRBD2. V lost 2 bases to trimming and J lost 10 bases; unmatched junction nucleotides: 6. Germline V gene lookup returns CDR1 MNHEY and CDR2 SVGAGI. The CDR3 spans 15 residues. Here the CDR3 reads CASSYARGLAGEQFF. The CDR3 region has the DNA TGTGCCAGCAGTTACGCGAGGGGACTAGCGGGCGAGCAGTTCTTC.

The genes are TRBV19 and TRBJ2-1; 12 bases fit TRBD2. The CDR3 loop spans 16 amino acids. Looked up from germline, CDR1 is LNHDA and CDR2 is SQIVND (reference sequence). After removal of 4 bases from V and 3 bases from J, the junction contained 4 bases not matched to a gene. The CDR3 is CASSTRTSGIYNEQFF. The CDR3 nucleotides read TGTGCCAGTAGTACCCGGACTAGCGGGATCTACAATGAGCAGTTCTTC.

The V gene is TRBV20-1, the J gene TRBJ2-7; D is uncertain. V lost 4 bases, J lost 7 bases, and 11 bases lay in between. Germline CDR1 is DFQATT and CDR2 is SNEGSKA (reference sequence). The CDR3 sequence is 11 residues long. CDR3 DNA: TGCAGTGCTACTGACAAACTGGAGCAGTACTTC. It translates to CSATDKLEQYF.